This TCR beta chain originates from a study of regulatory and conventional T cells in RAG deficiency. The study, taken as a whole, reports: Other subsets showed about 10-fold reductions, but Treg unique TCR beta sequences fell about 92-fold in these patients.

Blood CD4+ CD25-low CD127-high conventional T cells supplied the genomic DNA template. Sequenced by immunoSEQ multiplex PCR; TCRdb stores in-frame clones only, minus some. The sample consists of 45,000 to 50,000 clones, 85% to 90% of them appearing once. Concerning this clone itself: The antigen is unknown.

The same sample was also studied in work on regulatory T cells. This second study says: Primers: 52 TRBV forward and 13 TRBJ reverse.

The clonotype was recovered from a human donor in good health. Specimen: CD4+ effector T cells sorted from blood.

DNA of the CDR3: TGTGCCATCAGGGAGGGAACAGTGAACACTGAAGCTTTCTTT. Translating it yields CAIREGTVNTEAFF. The chain uses TRBV10-3 and TRBJ1-1; D is uncertain. CDR3 length: 14 residues. From germline, CDR1 is ENHRY and CDR2 SYGVKD. Trimming pared 6 bases from V and 0 bases from J, leaving 11 bases between.